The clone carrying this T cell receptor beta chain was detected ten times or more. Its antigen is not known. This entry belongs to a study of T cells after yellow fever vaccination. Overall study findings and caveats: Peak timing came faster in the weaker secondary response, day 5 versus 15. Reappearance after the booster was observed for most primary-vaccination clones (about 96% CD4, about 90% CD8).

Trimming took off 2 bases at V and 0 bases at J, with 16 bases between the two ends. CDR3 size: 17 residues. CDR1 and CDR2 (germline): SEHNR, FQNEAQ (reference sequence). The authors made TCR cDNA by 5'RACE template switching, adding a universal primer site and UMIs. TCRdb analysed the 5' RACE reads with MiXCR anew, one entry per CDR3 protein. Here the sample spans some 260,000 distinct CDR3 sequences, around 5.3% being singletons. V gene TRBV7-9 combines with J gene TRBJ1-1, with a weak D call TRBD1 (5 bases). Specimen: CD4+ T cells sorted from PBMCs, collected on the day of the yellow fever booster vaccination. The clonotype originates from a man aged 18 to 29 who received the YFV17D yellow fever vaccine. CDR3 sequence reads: CASSLPRRTTMNTEAFF. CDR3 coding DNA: TGTGCCAGCAGCTTACCCCGCCGGACAACTATGAACACTGAAGCTTTCTTT.